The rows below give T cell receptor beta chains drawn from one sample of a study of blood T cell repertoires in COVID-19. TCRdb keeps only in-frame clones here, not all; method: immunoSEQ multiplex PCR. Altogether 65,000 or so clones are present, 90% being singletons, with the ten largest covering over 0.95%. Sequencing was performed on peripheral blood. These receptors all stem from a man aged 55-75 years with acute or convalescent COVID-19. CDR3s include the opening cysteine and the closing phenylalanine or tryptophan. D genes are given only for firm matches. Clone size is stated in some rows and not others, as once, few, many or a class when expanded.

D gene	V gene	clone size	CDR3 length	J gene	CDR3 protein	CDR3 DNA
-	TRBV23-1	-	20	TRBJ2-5	CASSQSTCCGFCPNQETQYF	TGCGCCAGCAGTCAATCGACTTGTTGTGGGTTCTGTCCCAACCAAGAGACCCAGTACTTC
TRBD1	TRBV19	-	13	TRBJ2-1	CASSRDRGNEQFF	TGTGCCAGTTCCCGGGACAGGGGCAATGAGCAGTTCTTC
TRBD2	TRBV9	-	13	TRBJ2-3	CASSLAGTDTQYF	TGTGCCAGCAGCTTAGCGGGGACAGATACGCAGTATTTT
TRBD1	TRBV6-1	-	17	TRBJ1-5	CASSERKQGAGNQPQHF	TGTGCCAGCAGTGAACGTAAACAGGGGGCTGGCAATCAGCCCCAGCATTTT
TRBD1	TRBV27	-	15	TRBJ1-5	CASSSGQYSNQPQHF	TGTGCCAGCAGCTCGGGACAGTATAGCAATCAGCCCCAGCATTTT
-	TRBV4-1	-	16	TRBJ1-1	CASSQDWGGPPTEAFF	TGCGCCAGCAGCCAAGATTGGGGAGGACCTCCCACTGAAGCTTTCTTT
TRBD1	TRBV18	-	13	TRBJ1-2	CASSPDRDDGYTF	TGTGCCAGCTCACCGGACAGGGATGATGGCTACACCTTC
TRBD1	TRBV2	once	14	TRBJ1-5	CASSLDRGNQPQHF	TGTGCCAGCAGTCTGGACAGGGGGAATCAGCCCCAGCATTTT
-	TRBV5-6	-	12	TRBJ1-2	CASSLARYGYTF	TGTGCCAGCAGCTTGGCTAGGTATGGCTACACCTTC
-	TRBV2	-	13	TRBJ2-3	CASVIGPTDTQYF	TGTGCCAGCGTAATTGGCCCTACAGATACGCAGTATTTT
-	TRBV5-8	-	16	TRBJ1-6	CASSSSWGTGNSPLHF	TGTGCCAGCAGCTCCTCCTGGGGGACTGGTAATTCACCCCTCCACTTT
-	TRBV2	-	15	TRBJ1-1	CASSEVYSGNTEAFF	TGTGCCAGCAGTGAAGTCTATTCGGGGAACACTGAAGCTTTCTTT
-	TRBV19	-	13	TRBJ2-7	CASRGRGDYEQYF	TGTGCCAGTAGAGGCAGGGGAGACTACGAGCAGTACTTC
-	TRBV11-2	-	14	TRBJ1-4	CASSLFSYNEKLFF	TGTGCCAGCAGCTTATTCAGTTATAATGAAAAACTGTTTTTT
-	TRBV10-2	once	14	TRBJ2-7	CASSENLGGYEQYF	TGCGCCAGCAGTGAGAACCTGGGGGGTTACGAGCAGTACTTC
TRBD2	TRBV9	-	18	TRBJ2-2	CASSSGKAGGLWPGELFF	TGTGCCAGCAGCTCGGGTAAAGCGGGGGGGCTGTGGCCCGGGGAGCTGTTTTTT
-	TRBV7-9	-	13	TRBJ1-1	CASSLEGGTEAFF	TGTGCCAGCAGCTTAGAGGGGGGGACTGAAGCTTTCTTT
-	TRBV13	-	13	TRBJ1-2	CASSLSRDYGYTF	TGTGCCAGCAGCTTAAGCAGGGACTATGGCTACACCTTC
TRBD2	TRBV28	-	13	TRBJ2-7	CASSPGGPGEQYF	TGTGCCAGCAGTCCGGGGGGGCCAGGCGAGCAGTACTTC
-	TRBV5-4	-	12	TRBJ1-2	CASSPLDDGYTF	TGTGCCAGCAGTCCCCTAGACGATGGCTACACCTTC
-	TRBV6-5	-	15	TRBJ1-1	CASKETVTPYTEAFF	TGTGCCAGCAAAGAGACAGTCACACCGTACACTGAAGCTTTCTTT
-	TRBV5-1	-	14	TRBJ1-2	CASSLEHSNYGYTF	TGCGCCAGCAGTCTAGAGCATTCTAACTATGGCTACACCTTC
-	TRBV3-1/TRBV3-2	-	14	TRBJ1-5	CASSQFLSNQPQHF	TGTGCCAGCAGCCAGTTCCTAAGCAATCAGCCCCAGCATTTT
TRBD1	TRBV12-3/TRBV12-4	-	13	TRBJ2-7	CASSSDRGGEQYF	TGTGCCAGCAGTTCTGACAGGGGGGGGGAGCAGTACTTC
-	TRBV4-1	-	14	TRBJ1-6	CASSPGSYNSPLHF	TGCGCCAGCAGCCCGGGGAGTTATAATTCACCCCTCCACTTT
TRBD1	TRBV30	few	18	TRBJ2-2	CAWSRDRDIGLNTGELFF	TGTGCCTGGAGCCGGGACAGGGATATTGGGCTGAACACCGGGGAGCTGTTTTTT
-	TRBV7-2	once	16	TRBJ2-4	CASSLGTLGTKNIQYF	TGTGCCAGCAGCTTAGGGACCCTCGGGACCAAAAACATTCAGTACTTC
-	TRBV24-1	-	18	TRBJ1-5	CATSDYGARGGSNQPQHF	TGTGCCACCAGTGATTACGGGGCCAGGGGCGGGAGCAATCAGCCCCAGCATTTT
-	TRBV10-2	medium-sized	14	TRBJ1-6	CASSEISRNLPLHF	TGCGCCAGCAGTGAGATCTCGAGGAACTTACCCCTCCACTTT
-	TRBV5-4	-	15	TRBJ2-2	CASSLGQRNTGELFF	TGTGCCAGCAGCTTGGGACAGAGAAACACCGGGGAGCTGTTTTTT
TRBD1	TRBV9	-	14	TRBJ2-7	CASSPGGQAYEQYF	TGTGCCAGCAGCCCAGGTGGACAGGCCTACGAGCAGTACTTC
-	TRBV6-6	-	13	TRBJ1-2	CASSFLPGHGYTF	TGTGCCAGCAGTTTTCTACCAGGGCATGGCTACACCTTC
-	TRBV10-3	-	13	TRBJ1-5	CAIQDRLNQPQHF	TGTGCCATCCAGGACAGACTCAATCAGCCCCAGCATTTT
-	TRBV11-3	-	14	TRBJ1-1	CASSRQAGSTEAFF	TGTGCCAGCAGCCGACAGGCCGGGTCCACTGAAGCTTTCTTT
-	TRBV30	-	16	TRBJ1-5	CAWSVRQSYSNQPQHF	TGTGCCTGGAGTGTACGACAGTCTTATAGCAATCAGCCCCAGCATTTT
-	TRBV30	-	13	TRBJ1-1	CAWKRQRYTEAFF	TGTGCCTGGAAACGACAGAGATACACTGAAGCTTTCTTT
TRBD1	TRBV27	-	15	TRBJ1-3	CATRPGQALGNTIYF	TGTGCCACCAGGCCCGGACAGGCACTCGGAAACACCATATATTTT
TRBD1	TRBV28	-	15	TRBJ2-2	CASSPTGGITGELFF	TGTGCCAGCAGTCCGACAGGGGGCATCACCGGGGAGCTGTTTTTT
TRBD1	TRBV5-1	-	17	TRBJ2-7	CASSFPAGQGQNYEQYF	TGCGCCAGCAGCTTTCCAGCGGGACAGGGGCAAAACTACGAGCAGTACTTC
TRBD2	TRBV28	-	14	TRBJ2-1	CASTKGGLVWEQFF	TGTGCCAGCACCAAGGGAGGGCTGGTGTGGGAGCAGTTCTTC
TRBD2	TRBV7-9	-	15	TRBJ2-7	CASSLAGGGAGEQYF	TGTGCCAGCAGCTTAGCCGGCGGGGGGGCGGGAGAGCAGTACTTC
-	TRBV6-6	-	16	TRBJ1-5	CASTDGPGVSNQPQHF	TGTGCCAGCACCGACGGTCCCGGGGTGAGCAATCAGCCCCAGCATTTT
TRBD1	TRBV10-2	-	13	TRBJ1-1	CASSEATGGRAFF	TGCGCCAGCAGTGAGGCGACAGGGGGCAGAGCTTTCTTT
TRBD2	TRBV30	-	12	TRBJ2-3	CACSGGTDTQYF	TGTGCCTGTAGCGGGGGGACAGATACGCAGTATTTT
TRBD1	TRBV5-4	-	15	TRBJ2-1	CASSSDRASYNEQFF	TGTGCCAGCAGCTCGGACAGGGCCTCCTACAATGAGCAGTTCTTC
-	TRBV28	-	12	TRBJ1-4	CASSAQREKLFF	TGTGCCAGCAGCGCCCAGAGGGAAAAACTGTTTTTT
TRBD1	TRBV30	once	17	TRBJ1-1	CAWSARTGGHVIFRAFF	TGTGCCTGGAGTGCCCGGACAGGGGGCCATGTAATATTCCGAGCTTTCTTT
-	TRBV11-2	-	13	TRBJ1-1	CASSLDMRTEAFF	TGTGCCAGCAGCTTAGATATGCGCACTGAAGCTTTCTTT
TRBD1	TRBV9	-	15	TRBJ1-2	CASSAKQGVHDGYTF	TGTGCCAGCAGCGCCAAACAGGGGGTACATGATGGCTACACCTTC
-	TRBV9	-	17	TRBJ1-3	CASSVTGLQGTGNTIYF	TGTGCCAGCAGCGTAACCGGGTTGCAGGGGACGGGAAACACCATATATTTT
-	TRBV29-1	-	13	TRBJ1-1	CSVEEGASTEAFF	TGCAGCGTTGAAGAGGGGGCCAGCACTGAAGCTTTCTTT
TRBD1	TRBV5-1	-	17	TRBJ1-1	CASSLQGVGLLYTEAFF	TGCGCCAGCAGTCTGCAGGGGGTAGGGTTGCTGTACACTGAAGCTTTCTTT
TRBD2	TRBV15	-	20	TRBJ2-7	CATSGTQRGGAGTLAYEQYF	TGTGCCACCAGCGGAACTCAGCGGGGGGGAGCCGGCACCCTAGCCTACGAGCAGTACTTC